One sample yielded the 3 T cell receptor beta chains listed below, sequenced in a study of blood T cells in healthy people across ages. Next came a second PCR, run for about 7 to 11 cycles, which used a sample-barcoded 5' primer along with a J-beta primer mix. TCRdb recomputed calls from the 5' RACE reads with MiXCR, one row per CDR3 protein. The data hold around 800,000 distinct CDR3 sequences, with under 45% observed a single time. Sequenced sample: blood. The receptors derive from a man aged 55 to 70 in good health.

The rearrangement links TRBV5-6 to TRBJ1-1; D unresolved. With 1 base removed from V and 1 base from J, the gap between germline ends came to 8 bases. The CDR3 loop spans 14 amino acids. Germline CDR1 reads SGHDT; CDR2 reads YYEEEE. As DNA, the CDR3 is TGTGCCAGCAGCTTGCGGATCGGGAACACTGAAGCTTTCTTT. Its translation: CASSLRIGNTEAFF.

The J gene is TRBJ2-1, the V gene TRBV30; D not resolved. V lost 3 bases and J 0 bases, leaving 9 bases between the germline ends. The CDR3 consists of 14 residues. The germline V gene encodes CDR1 GTSNPN and CDR2 SVGIG (reference sequence). The CDR3 sequence: CAWRGKSSYNEQFF. The CDR3 DNA sequence: TGTGCCTGGAGAGGAAAGAGCTCCTACAATGAGCAGTTCTTC. The variable domain in full, completed from reference TRBV30 and TRBJ2-1, reads SQTIHQWPATLVQPVGSPLSLECTVEGTSNPNLYWYRQAAGRGLQLLFYSVGIGQISSEVPQNLSASRPQDRQFILSSKKLLLSDSGFYLCAWRGKSSYNEQFFGPGTRLTVL.

The CDR3 nucleotides are TGTGCCATCAGGGCCGGACGGGAGAACACCGGGGAGCTGTTTTTT. It yields the protein CAIRAGRENTGELFF. This sequence joins TRBV10-3 and TRBJ2-2, with D possibly being TRBD2 (5 bases). Germline-derived CDR1 and CDR2 are ENHRY and SYGVKD. This CDR3 comprises 15 residues. Trimming stripped 6 bases from V and 1 base from J, with 12 bases between.